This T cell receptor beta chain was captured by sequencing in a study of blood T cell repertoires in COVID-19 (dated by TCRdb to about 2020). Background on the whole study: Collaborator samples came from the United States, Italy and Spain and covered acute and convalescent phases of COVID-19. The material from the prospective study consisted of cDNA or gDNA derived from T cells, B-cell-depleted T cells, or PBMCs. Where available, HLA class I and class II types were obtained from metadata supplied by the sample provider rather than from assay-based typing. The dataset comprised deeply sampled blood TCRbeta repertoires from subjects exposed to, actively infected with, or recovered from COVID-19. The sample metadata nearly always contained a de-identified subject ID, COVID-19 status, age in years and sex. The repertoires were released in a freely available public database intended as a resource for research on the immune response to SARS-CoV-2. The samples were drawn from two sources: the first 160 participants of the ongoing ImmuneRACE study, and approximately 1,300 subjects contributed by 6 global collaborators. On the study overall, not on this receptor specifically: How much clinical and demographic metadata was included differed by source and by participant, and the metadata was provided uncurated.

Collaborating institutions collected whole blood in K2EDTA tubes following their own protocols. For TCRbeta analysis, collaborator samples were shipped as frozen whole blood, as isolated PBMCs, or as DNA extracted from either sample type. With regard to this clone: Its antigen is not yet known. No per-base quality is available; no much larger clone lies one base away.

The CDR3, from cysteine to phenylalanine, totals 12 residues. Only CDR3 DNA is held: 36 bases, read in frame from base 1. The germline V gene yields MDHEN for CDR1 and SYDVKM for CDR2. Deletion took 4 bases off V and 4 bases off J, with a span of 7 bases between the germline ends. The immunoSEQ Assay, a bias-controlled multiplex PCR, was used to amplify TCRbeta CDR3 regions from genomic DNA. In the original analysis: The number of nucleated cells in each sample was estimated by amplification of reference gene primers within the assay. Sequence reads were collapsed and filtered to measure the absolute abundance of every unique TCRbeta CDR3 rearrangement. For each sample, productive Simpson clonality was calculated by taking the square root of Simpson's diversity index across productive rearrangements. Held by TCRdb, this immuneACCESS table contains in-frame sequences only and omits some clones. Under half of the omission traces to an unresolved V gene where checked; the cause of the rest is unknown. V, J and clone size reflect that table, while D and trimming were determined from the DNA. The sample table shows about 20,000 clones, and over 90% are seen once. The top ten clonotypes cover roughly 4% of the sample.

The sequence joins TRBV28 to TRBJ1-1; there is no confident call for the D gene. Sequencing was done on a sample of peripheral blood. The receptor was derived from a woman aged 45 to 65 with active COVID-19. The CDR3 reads CASSSPVTEAFF. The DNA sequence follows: TGTGCCAGCAGTTCCCCTGTCACTGAAGCTTTCTTT.